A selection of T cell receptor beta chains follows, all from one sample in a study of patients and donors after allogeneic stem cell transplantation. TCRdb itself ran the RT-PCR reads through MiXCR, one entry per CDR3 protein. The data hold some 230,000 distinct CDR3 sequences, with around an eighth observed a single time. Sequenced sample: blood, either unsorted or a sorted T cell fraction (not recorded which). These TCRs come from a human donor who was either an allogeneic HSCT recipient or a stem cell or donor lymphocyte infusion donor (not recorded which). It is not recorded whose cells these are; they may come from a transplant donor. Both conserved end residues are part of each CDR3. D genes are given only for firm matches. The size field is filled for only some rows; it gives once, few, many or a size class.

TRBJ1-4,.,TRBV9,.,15,CASSAAQGSNEKLFF,TGTGCCAGCAGCGCCGCTCAGGGATCTAATGAAAAACTGTTTTTT
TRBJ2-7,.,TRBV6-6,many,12,CASRWKGHEQYF,TGTGCCAGCAGATGGAAGGGCCACGAGCAGTACTTC
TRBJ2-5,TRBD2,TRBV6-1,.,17,CASSLGTSGSRLETQYF,TGTGCCAGCAGCCTCGGGACTAGCGGGAGTCGGTTGGAGACCCAGTACTTC
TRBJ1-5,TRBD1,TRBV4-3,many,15,CASSRAVGGKQPQHF,TGCGCCAGCAGCAGGGCAGTAGGGGGCAAACAGCCCCAGCATTTT
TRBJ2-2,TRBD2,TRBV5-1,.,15,CASSFGAGVSGELFF,TGCGCCAGCAGCTTTGGCGCGGGAGTATCCGGGGAGCTGTTTTTT
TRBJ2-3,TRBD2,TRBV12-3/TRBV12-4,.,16,CASSGQSGKISDTQYF,TGTGCCAGCTCCGGCCAGAGCGGGAAAATCTCAGATACGCAGTATTTT
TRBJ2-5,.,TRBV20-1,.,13,CSARVGVGETQYF,TGCAGTGCTAGAGTGGGCGTGGGTGAGACCCAGTACTTC
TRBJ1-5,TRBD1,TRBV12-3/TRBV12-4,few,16,CASRGQQGAGNQPQHF,TGTGCCAGCAGGGGACAACAGGGGGCAGGCAATCAGCCCCAGCATTTT
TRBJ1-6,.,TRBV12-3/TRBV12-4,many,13,CASSLGGNSPLHF,TGTGCCAGCAGTTTAGGGGGGAATTCACCCCTCCACTTT
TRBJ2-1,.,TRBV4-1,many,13,CASRSVDSVLVLF,TGCGCCAGCAGGTCGGTCGACTCGGTGTTAGTGCTCTTC
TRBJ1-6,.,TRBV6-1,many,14,CASSPRAYNSPLHF,TGTGCCAGCAGCCCCCGGGCTTATAATTCACCCCTCCACTTT